What follows are 6 T cell receptor beta chains derived from one specimen sequenced in a study of control samples from healthy donors and cancer patients. This table comes from immunoSEQ multiplex PCR, and its TCRdb copy is limited to in-frame clones, with some not included. The sample includes tens of thousands of clones, approximately 82% of them seen just once. Material: PBMCs. These receptors were collected from a man between 60 and 70 years old with head and neck cancer.

The chain uses TRBV7-2 and TRBJ2-3; D is ambiguous. V shed 5 bases and J shed 2 bases, with 11 bases lying between them. The CDR3 is made up of 14 amino acids. Per the germline V gene, CDR1 is SGHTA and CDR2 is FQGNSA. CDR3 loop: CASSPETYTDTQYF. The CDR3 DNA reads TGTGCCAGCAGCCCAGAGACCTACACAGATACGCAGTATTTT.

The V and J genes are TRBV28 and TRBJ2-7, with 8 bases fitting TRBD2. The trim removed 8 bases at V and 3 bases at J, leaving 9 bases unmatched. The CDR3 runs to 14 residues. Germline lookup yields CDR1 MDHEN and CDR2 SYDVKM. In nucleotides, the CDR3 is TGTGCCAGCCACTCCGGGGGGGCGCACTACGAGCAGTACTTC. Its protein is CASHSGGAHYEQYF.

The count of this clone is one. The chain has TRBV7-8 and TRBJ1-2, with D tentatively TRBD1 (6 bases). The CDR3 is made up of 15 amino acids. Looked up from germline, CDR1 is SGHVS and CDR2 is FQNEAQ. The ends were cut back, 0 bases at V and 8 bases at J, with 16 bases in the middle. The CDR3 bases are TGTGCCAGCAGCTTAGCGTATGAAGGGGGAGAGGGCTACACCTTC. As protein: CASSLAYEGGEGYTF.

The chain combines TRBV12-3 or TRBV12-4 with TRBJ1-1; no definite D call. V gave up 3 bases and J gave up 4 bases, with 6 bases separating them. This CDR3 is built from 12 residues. This CDR3 is CASSFAGTEAFF. CDR3 bases: TGTGCCAGCAGTTTCGCGGGCACTGAAGCTTTCTTT.

The gene calls are TRBV7-9 and TRBJ2-3; no firm D call. The CDR3 totals 11 residues. Germline V CDR1 and CDR2: SEHNR, FQNEAQ (reference sequence). Trimming stripped 6 bases from V and 6 bases from J, with 7 bases between. The CDR3 DNA reads TGTGCCAGCAGGCTGGGGGATACGCAGTATTTT. Protein: CASRLGDTQYF.

The V and J genes are TRBV30 and TRBJ1-4; D call uncertain. Trimming removed 0 bases at V and 7 bases at J, with 6 bases between. The CDR3 has 12 amino acids. CDR1 is GTSNPN, CDR2 SVGIG, per germline (reference sequence). CDR3 nucleotide sequence: TGTGCCTGGAGTGTATTAGGTGAAAAACTGTTTTTT. Translated, it gives CAWSVLGEKLFF.